This T cell receptor beta chain was captured by sequencing in a study of beta chain features in type 1 diabetes. The isolated RNA, all of it, was reverse transcribed, so expressed TCRB transcripts were what got sequenced. The repertoire was sequenced with immunoSEQ multiplex PCR; TCRdb's copy has only in-frame clones and lacks some. The sample includes some 250,000 clones, 25% to 30% of them seen just once. Trimming cost V 7 bases and J 4 bases; bases outside gene matches: 9. CDR3 length: 14 residues. CDR1 and CDR2 from the germline V gene are MNHNS and SASEGT. This clonotype originated in a man aged 25 to 40 in good health. This sequence joins TRBV6-1 and TRBJ2-5, with TRBD1 matching 7 bases. Specimen: central memory CD4+ T cells from blood. CDR3 amino acids: CASMAGGKGETQYF. CDR3 coding DNA: TGTGCCAGCATGGCAGGGGGAAAGGGAGAGACCCAGTACTTC.